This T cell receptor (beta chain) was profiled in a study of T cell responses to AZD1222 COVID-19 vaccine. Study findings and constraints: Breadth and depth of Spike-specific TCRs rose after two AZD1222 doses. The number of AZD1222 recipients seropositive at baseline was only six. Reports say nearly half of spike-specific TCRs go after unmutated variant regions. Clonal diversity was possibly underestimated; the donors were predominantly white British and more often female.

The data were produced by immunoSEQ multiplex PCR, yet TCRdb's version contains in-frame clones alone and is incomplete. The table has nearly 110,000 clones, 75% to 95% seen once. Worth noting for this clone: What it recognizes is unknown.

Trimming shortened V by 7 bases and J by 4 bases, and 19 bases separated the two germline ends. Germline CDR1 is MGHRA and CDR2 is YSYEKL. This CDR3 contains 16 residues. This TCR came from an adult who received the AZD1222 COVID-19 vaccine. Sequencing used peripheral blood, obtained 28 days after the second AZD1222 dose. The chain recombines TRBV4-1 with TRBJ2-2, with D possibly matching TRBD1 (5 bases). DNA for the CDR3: TGCGCCAGCACTCCCTTGGGGCGGCAAAGCACCGGGGAGCTGTTTTTT. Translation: CASTPLGRQSTGELFF.